These T cell receptor beta chains were read from a single sample in a study of regulatory T cells in long-lasting Graves disease. MiXCR, run by TCRdb on the multiplex PCR reads, gives a single entry per CDR3 protein. The table includes 390,000 or so distinct CDR3 sequences, approximately 12% detected once. These data also formed part of another study, on T cells in Graves' hyperthyroidism and ophthalmopathy.

Specimen: peripheral blood mononuclear cells (PBMCs), collected at new diagnosis, from a patient treated with antithyroid drugs. The receptors were gathered from a woman younger than 35 with Graves disease. CDR3s include the opening cysteine and the closing phenylalanine or tryptophan. D genes are given only for firm matches. Size is omitted from some rows. Given values are once, few, many or a class for expanded clones.

J gene,clone size,V gene,D gene,CDR3 DNA,CDR3 protein
TRBJ1-1,many,TRBV13,.,TGTGCCAGCAGCTCTGATAACACTGAAGCTTTCTTT,CASSSDNTEAFF
TRBJ1-1,many,TRBV20-1,.,TGCAGTGCTAGGGTGGGGGCTGCGTACACTGAAGCTTTCTTT,CSARVGAAYTEAFF
TRBJ1-5,many,TRBV4-1,.,TGCGCCAGCAGCCAAGATTGGCTGGCAAATCAGCCCCAGCATTTT,CASSQDWLANQPQHF
TRBJ2-6,many,TRBV6-1,.,TGTGCCAGCAGTCACATCTCTGGGGCCAACGTCCTGACTTTC,CASSHISGANVLTF
TRBJ2-1,many,TRBV7-2,TRBD2,TGTGCCAGCAGCTTAGCGTGGCCTAGCGGGAGGGTCTACAATGAGCAGTTCTTC,CASSLAWPSGRVYNEQFF
TRBJ2-1,.,TRBV28,.,TGTGCCAGCAGTGCAGGTTTCAATGAGCAGTTCTTC,CASSAGFNEQFF
TRBJ1-5,many,TRBV6-1,TRBD1,TGTGCCAGCAGTCCGACAGACAGGGGAAGTTGGGATCAGCCCCAGCATTTT,CASSPTDRGSWDQPQHF
TRBJ2-5,few,TRBV7-8,.,TGTGCCAGCAGCTTGACTCCATTCCAAGAGACCCAGTACTTC,CASSLTPFQETQYF
TRBJ1-6,many,TRBV7-2,.,TGTGCCAGCAGCTTCGACAATCGGTCCTATAATTCACCCCTCCACTTT,CASSFDNRSYNSPLHF
TRBJ2-4,many,TRBV5-1,TRBD1,TGCGCCAGCAGCTTGAAGGGGGCGAGTGTTGACATTCAGTACTTC,CASSLKGASVDIQYF
TRBJ2-5,many,TRBV9,.,TGTGCCAGCAGCGTCGGAACGGGAGAGACCCAGTACTTC,CASSVGTGETQYF
TRBJ2-7,many,TRBV28,.,TGTGCCAGCAGTTTCCAGGGGTCACCTTCCTACGAGCAGTACTTC,CASSFQGSPSYEQYF
TRBJ2-1,.,TRBV25-1,.,TGTGCCAGCAGTGAATTTCGCCAAGGGCAGTTCTTC,CASSEFRQGQFF
TRBJ2-1,many,TRBV12-3/TRBV12-4,.,TGTGCCAGCATCCCCTATGGTGGCGGACCTGGGAAAAATGAGCAGTTCTTC,CASIPYGGGPGKNEQFF
TRBJ2-1,few,TRBV29-1,TRBD2,TGCAGCGTGGGGGGGGCCCTAGCGGGAGCGAAGGGGGAGCAGTTCTTC,CSVGGALAGAKGEQFF
TRBJ2-1,many,TRBV7-2,TRBD2,TGTGCCAGCAGCTGGACTAGCGGGGGGGATGAGCAGTTCTTC,CASSWTSGGDEQFF
TRBJ2-5,many,TRBV15,TRBD2,TGTGCCATTACGGAAGCGGGAGAGGTTGGGACCCAGTACTTC,CAITEAGEVGTQYF
TRBJ2-1,many,TRBV7-3,TRBD2,TGTGCCAGCAGCCCACTACCCGGGACTAGCGGGAGGGCCGCCTACAATGAGCAGTTCTTC,CASSPLPGTSGRAAYNEQFF
TRBJ2-1,.,TRBV6-2/TRBV6-3,.,TGTGCCAGCAGTTACTCGATGAGGGGGGGTGAGCAGTTCTTC,CASSYSMRGGEQFF
TRBJ2-6,many,TRBV6-1,.,TGTGCCAGCAGTGGGCCGGGTACCGGGGCCAACGTCCTGACTTTC,CASSGPGTGANVLTF
TRBJ1-4,many,TRBV20-1,.,TGCAGTGCTAGAGCGGGCCGGGAGGAAAAACTGTTTTTT,CSARAGREEKLFF
TRBJ1-1,few,TRBV29-1,.,TGCAGCGTTGACCGGGGGCTAGAAGCTTTCTTT,CSVDRGLEAFF
TRBJ2-2,many,TRBV7-2,.,TGTGCCAGCAGCCCCAGCTTTGGTCCCGGGGAGCTGTTTTTT,CASSPSFGPGELFF
TRBJ2-1,many,TRBV3-1,TRBD2,TGTGCCAGCAGCCAAGAGGGAGGGAGGGCCTATGAGCAGTTCTTC,CASSQEGGRAYEQFF
TRBJ1-4,many,TRBV7-9,TRBD1,TGTGCCAGCAGCTTAGTTTCCGGACAGGGGGTTGCAACTAATGAAAAACTGTTTTTT,CASSLVSGQGVATNEKLFF
TRBJ1-1,many,TRBV20-1,TRBD1,TGCAGTGCTAGACCCACGAAGGGGGCAACTGAAGCTTTCTTT,CSARPTKGATEAFF
TRBJ2-1,few,TRBV4-1,TRBD2,TGCGCCAGCAGCCAAGATGGGACCGGGGGGGCCTACAATGAGCAGTTCTTC,CASSQDGTGGAYNEQFF
TRBJ2-1,many,TRBV20-1,.,TGCAGTGTTGTGCTGCAGGGCAGTGAGCAGTTCTTC,CSVVLQGSEQFF
TRBJ2-3,many,TRBV7-2,TRBD2,TGTGCCAGCAGCTTTTCCCGGGAGGCCACATATACGCAGTATTTT,CASSFSREATYTQYF
TRBJ1-5,few,TRBV7-8,.,TGTGCCAGCAGCAGTGGAGGAGGGCATCAGCCCCAGCATTTT,CASSSGGGHQPQHF
TRBJ1-3,few,TRBV12-3/TRBV12-4,.,TGTGCCAGCAGTTTCGAGTTCTCTGGAAACACCATATATTTT,CASSFEFSGNTIYF
TRBJ2-3,few,TRBV11-2,.,TGTGCCAGCAGCTATGAGGGGCCAGATACGCAGTATTTT,CASSYEGPDTQYF
TRBJ2-3,.,TRBV19,TRBD2,TGTGCCAGTAGTCCGGGACTAGCTTCAGATACGCAGTATTTT,CASSPGLASDTQYF
TRBJ1-3,many,TRBV5-6,.,TGTGCCAGCAGCTTGGATTTTTGGGGGACCTCCGGAAACACCATATATTTT,CASSLDFWGTSGNTIYF
TRBJ1-3,few,TRBV3-1,.,TGTGCCAGCAGCCAAGAATCAGGGTCTGGAAACACCATATATTTT,CASSQESGSGNTIYF
TRBJ1-1,many,TRBV29-1,.,TGCAGCGGAGGACGGTTGAACACTGAAGCTTTCTTT,CSGGRLNTEAFF
TRBJ2-5,many,TRBV15,.,TGTGCCACCAGGAGAGGGGGGCGGGGAGAGACCCAGTACTTC,CATRRGGRGETQYF